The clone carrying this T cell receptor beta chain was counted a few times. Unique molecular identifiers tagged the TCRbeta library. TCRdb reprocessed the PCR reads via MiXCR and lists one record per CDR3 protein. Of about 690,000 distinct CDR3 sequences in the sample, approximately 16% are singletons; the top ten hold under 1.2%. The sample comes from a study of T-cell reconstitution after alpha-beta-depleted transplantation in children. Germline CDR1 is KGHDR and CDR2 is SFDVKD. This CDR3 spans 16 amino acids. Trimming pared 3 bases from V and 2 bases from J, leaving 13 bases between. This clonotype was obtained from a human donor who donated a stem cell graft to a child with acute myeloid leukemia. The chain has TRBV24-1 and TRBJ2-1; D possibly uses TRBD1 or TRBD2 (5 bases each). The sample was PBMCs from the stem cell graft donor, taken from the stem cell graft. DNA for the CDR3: TGTGCCACCAGTGATCCGATTGGGGGAACCTACAATGAGCAGTTCTTC. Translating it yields CATSDPIGGTYNEQFF.